Each of the 21 T cell receptor beta chains below was sequenced from the same sample in a study of Graves' ophthalmopathy and Graves' hyperthyroidism. RNA transcripts were the source from which TCR beta CDR3 regions were amplified. Second-round multiplex PCR came after a first-round RT-PCR that employed HTBI primers. A single record per CDR3 protein comes from TCRdb applying MiXCR to the multiplex PCR reads. The repertoire has about 740,000 distinct CDR3 sequences, 40% of them found once; the top ten carry 44%. Material: peripheral blood. The receptors come from an adult man with Graves' ophthalmopathy.

A remark on this clonotype: In this CDR3 the conserved last residue, phenylalanine or tryptophan, is missing, so a read error is likely. The DNA is omitted, as the CDR3 cannot be located on it reliably, and the CDR3 follows TCRdb's listing. The chain has TRBV10-3 and TRBJ1-6; the table's D call, TRBD1, has no DNA check behind it. The CDR3 has 10 residues if both end residues are counted. Germline-derived CDR1 and CDR2 are ENHRY and SYGVKD. CDR3 amino acids: CAISEGGPQL.

In regard to this clonotype: One junction end disagrees with the germline gene, perhaps due to a read error. The J gene is TRBJ2-5, the V gene TRBV7-8, with 7 bases identical to TRBD1. The length of the CDR3 is 14 residues. Germline assignment: CDR1 SGHVS and CDR2 FQNEAQ. The CDR3 loop is CASSFRQGQETRYF. The DNA of the CDR3 is TGTGCCAGCAGCTTCCGACAGGGACAAGAGACCCGGTACTTC.

This chain connects TRBV19 to TRBJ1-5; perhaps TRBD1 as D (6 bases). Germline V gene sequence: CDR1 LNHDA, CDR2 SQIVND (reference sequence). Trimming cost V 7 bases and J 1 base, with 8 bases left between them. This CDR3 spans 13 amino acids. CDR3 in amino acids: CASKGQSNQPQHF. The CDR3 nucleotides are TGTGCCAGTAAAGGACAGAGCAATCAGCCCCAGCATTTT.

The V gene is TRBV6-6, the J gene TRBJ1-1, with D perhaps TRBD1 (6 bases). This CDR3 comprises 16 residues. Germline V CDR1 and CDR2: MNHNY, SVGAGI (reference sequence). Deletions cut 6 bases from V and 3 bases from J, with 20 bases between. CDR3 in DNA: TGTGCCAGCAGCCATGGCAGACAGGCGGGCCACACTGAAGCTTTCTTT. Its protein is CASSHGRQAGHTEAFF.

There are a few counts of this clonotype. The chain combines TRBV19 with TRBJ1-1, with TRBD1 matching over 7 bases. Germline loops: CDR1 LNHDA, CDR2 SQIVND (reference sequence). The CDR3 is 14 amino acids. The trim removed 6 bases at V and 0 bases at J, leaving 4 bases unmatched. The CDR3 protein is CASSQTGMNTEAFF. The CDR3 coding sequence is TGTGCCAGTAGCCAGACAGGGATGAACACTGAAGCTTTCTTT.

V usage is TRBV29-1 and J usage is TRBJ1-5; D gene unclear. Trimming took off 6 bases at V and 3 bases at J, with 15 bases between the two ends. Germline lookup yields CDR1 SQVTM and CDR2 ANQGSEA. CDR3 length equals 14 residues. The CDR3 is CSVTVVDNNQPQHF. The DNA of the CDR3 is TGCAGCGTGACGGTCGTGGATAACAATCAGCCCCAGCATTTT.

This clonotype was found once. The chain combines TRBV7-2 with TRBJ1-1; TRBD1 might be the D (5 bases). CDR3 length: 11 residues. CDR1 is SGHTA and CDR2 is FQGNSA in the germline V gene. V was shortened by 6 bases and J by 6 bases, with 8 bases between the two germline ends. CDR3 sequence reads: CASRNRPEAFF. In nucleotides, the CDR3 is TGTGCCAGCAGGAACAGGCCTGAAGCTTTCTTT.

The table lists this clonotype with a few counts. The V call is TRBV20-1, the J call TRBJ2-7; no clear D. Trimming left V 1 base short and J 6 bases short, with 13 bases between. Germline lookup yields CDR1 DFQATT and CDR2 SNEGSKA (reference sequence). There are 13 residues in the CDR3. This CDR3 is CSARVPRGGEQYF. CDR3 sequence (DNA): TGCAGTGCTAGAGTGCCCCGAGGTGGCGAGCAGTACTTC.

This chain connects TRBV29-1 to TRBJ2-7; unclear D gene. The CDR3 consists of 10 residues. The V gene's germline CDR1 is SQVTM and CDR2 ANQGSEA. The CDR3 bases are TGCACCGATAACCCTGAAGAGCAGTACTTC. It translates to CTDNPEEQYF.

This clonotype has a handful of counts. This chain joins TRBV7-6 and TRBJ2-7, with a possible D match to TRBD1 (7 bases). V was trimmed by 5 bases and J by 2 bases, leaving 16 bases between them. The CDR3 totals 15 residues. The germline V gene encodes CDR1 SGHVS and CDR2 FNYEAQ. CDR3 sequence: CASSPRQGGPYEQYF. The CDR3 nucleotides are TGTGCCAGCAGCCCGAGACAGGGAGGTCCCTACGAGCAGTACTTC.

This clonotype was seen at least ten times. This chain links TRBV2 with TRBJ1-2, with TRBD1 matching over 7 bases. J gave up 8 bases and V 10 bases, and 19 bases lay outside the gene matches. CDR3 size: 15 residues. Germline CDR1 reads SNHLY; CDR2 reads FYNNEI. In DNA, the CDR3 is TGTGCCACCGCCCCCTTAGGACAGGCGGTTAGCGGCTACACCTTC. Translating it yields CATAPLGQAVSGYTF.

This clonotype came up a few times. The genes are TRBV20-1 and TRBJ2-7; 15 bases line up with TRBD2. The end of the DNA is better explained by TRBJ2-1, so the J call may be wrong. CDR1 DFQATT and CDR2 SNEGSKA come from the germline V gene (reference sequence). The CDR3 covers 13 residues. In DNA form, the CDR3 reads TGCAGTGCCGGGACTAGCGGGAGGAATGAGCAGTTCTTC. Amino acid sequence: CSAGTSGRNEQFF.

This clonotype has ten or more counts. This chain uses TRBV12-3 or TRBV12-4 with TRBJ1-5; 7 positions match TRBD1. The CDR3 runs 12 residues. V was clipped by 5 bases and J by 6 bases; unmatched bases: 1. The CDR3 sequence: CASSDRVQPQHF. In DNA, the CDR3 is TGTGCCAGCAGTGACAGGGTTCAGCCCCAGCATTTT.

This clonotype has a count of ten or more. This chain links TRBV20-1 with TRBJ1-1, with D uncertain. The CDR3 has 12 amino acids. The V and J ends lost 2 bases and 4 bases respectively, with 8 bases between them. In germline, CDR1 is DFQATT, CDR2 SNEGSKA (reference sequence). The chain's CDR3 is CSARRSGTEAFF. The DNA for the CDR3 is TGCAGTGCTAGACGGTCAGGCACTGAAGCTTTCTTT.

As concerns this clonotype: A much larger clone sits a single nucleotide away, making a read error possible. V usage is TRBV10-3 and J usage is TRBJ2-7; D not resolved. CDR1 and CDR2 from the germline V gene are ENHRY and SYGVKD. The CDR3 contains 16 residues. CDR3 sequence (DNA): TGTGCCATCAGTGAGTATTTGGGGAATCCAAACTACGGGCAGTACTTC. This sequence encodes CAISEYLGNPNYGQYF.

This clonotype appeared once. The chain employs TRBV7-6 and TRBJ2-7, with 7 bases fitting TRBD1. Per the germline V gene, CDR1 is SGHVS and CDR2 is FNYEAQ. Trimming at V came to 6 bases and at J to 2 bases, leaving 7 bases not matched to a gene. The CDR3 has 14 amino acids. The CDR3 coding sequence is TGTGCCAGCAGTGTACAGGGGAAGGCCTACGAGCAGTACTTC. Amino acid sequence: CASSVQGKAYEQYF. Combining the CDR3 with reference TRBV7-6 and TRBJ2-7 gives the whole variable domain GAGVSQSPRYKVTKRGQDVALRCDPISGHVSLYWYRQALGQGPEFLTYFNYEAQQDKSGLPNDRFSAERPEGSISTLTIQRTEQRDSAMYRCASSVQGKAYEQYFGPGTRLTVT.

The gene calls are TRBV4-1 and TRBJ1-2, with D possibly TRBD1 on 5 matching bases. Germline lookup yields CDR1 MGHRA and CDR2 YSYEKL. The CDR3 totals 14 residues. The V end lost 1 base, the J end lost 5 bases, and 11 bases lay between the germline ends. This chain's CDR3 is CASSQVGTKYGYTF. In DNA form, the CDR3 reads TGCGCCAGCAGCCAAGTTGGGACGAAATATGGCTACACCTTC.

This rearrangement joins TRBV29-1 to TRBJ1-5; a possible D gene is TRBD1 (5 bases). The V gene's germline CDR1 is SQVTM and CDR2 ANQGSEA. The CDR3 totals 12 residues. Trimming removed 7 bases at V and 2 bases at J, with 9 bases between. This chain's CDR3 is CSDGGGNQPQHF. DNA for the CDR3: TGCAGCGACGGAGGGGGCAATCAGCCCCAGCATTTT.

The V call is TRBV15, the J call TRBJ1-1; possible D gene TRBD1, 5 bases. Per germline, CDR1 LNHNV and CDR2 YYDKDF (reference sequence). CDR3 length equals 13 residues. Between the trimmed V and J ends, which lost 0 bases and 7 bases, there was a span of 9 bases. Here the CDR3 reads CATSRDRVDEAFF. The CDR3 DNA reads as TGTGCCACCAGCAGAGACAGGGTGGATGAAGCTTTCTTT. Variable domain in full (rest from reference TRBV15 and TRBJ1-1): DAMVIQNPRYQVTQFGKPVTLSCSQTLNHNVMYWYQQKSSQAPKLLFHYYDKDFNNEADTPDNFQSRRPNTSFCFLDIRSPGLGDTAMYLCATSRDRVDEAFFGQGTRLTVV.

Remarks on this clonotype: Given a much more abundant clone one base away, this may be a read error. The chain recombines TRBV20-1 with TRBJ2-5, with TRBD2 matching 8 bases. CDR3 length equals 15 residues. In germline, CDR1 is DFQATT, CDR2 SNEGSKA (reference sequence). CDR3 loop: CSTTSGLEDQETQYF. The CDR3 DNA reads TGCAGCACAACCTCGGGACTAGAGGACCAAGAGACCCAGTACTTC.

The table lists this clonotype with a few counts. The chain employs TRBV7-8 and TRBJ1-5; the D is unclear. V was pared by 3 bases and J by 6 bases, with 9 bases between. Germline CDR1 reads SGHVS; CDR2 reads FQNEAQ. This CDR3 spans 13 amino acids. The CDR3 nucleotides are TGTGCCAGCAGCTTTACCCCCAGTCAGCCCCAGCATTTT. Translating it yields CASSFTPSQPQHF.